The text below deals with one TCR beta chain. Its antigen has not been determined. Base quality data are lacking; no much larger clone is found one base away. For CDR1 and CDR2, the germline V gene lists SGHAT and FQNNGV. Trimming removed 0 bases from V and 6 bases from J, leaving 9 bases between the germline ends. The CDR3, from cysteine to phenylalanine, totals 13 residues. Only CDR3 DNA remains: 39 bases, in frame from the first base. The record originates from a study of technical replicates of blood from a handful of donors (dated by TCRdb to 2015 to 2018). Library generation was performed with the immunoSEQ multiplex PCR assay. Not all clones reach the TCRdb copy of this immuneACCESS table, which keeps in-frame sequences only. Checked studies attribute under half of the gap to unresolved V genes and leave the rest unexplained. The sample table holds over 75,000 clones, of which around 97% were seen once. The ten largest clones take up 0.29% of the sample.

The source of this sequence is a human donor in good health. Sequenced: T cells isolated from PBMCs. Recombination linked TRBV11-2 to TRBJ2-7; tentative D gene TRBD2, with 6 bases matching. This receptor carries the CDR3 CASSLDLGGEQYF. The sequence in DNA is TGTGCCAGCAGCTTAGATTTGGGGGGCGAGCAGTACTTC.